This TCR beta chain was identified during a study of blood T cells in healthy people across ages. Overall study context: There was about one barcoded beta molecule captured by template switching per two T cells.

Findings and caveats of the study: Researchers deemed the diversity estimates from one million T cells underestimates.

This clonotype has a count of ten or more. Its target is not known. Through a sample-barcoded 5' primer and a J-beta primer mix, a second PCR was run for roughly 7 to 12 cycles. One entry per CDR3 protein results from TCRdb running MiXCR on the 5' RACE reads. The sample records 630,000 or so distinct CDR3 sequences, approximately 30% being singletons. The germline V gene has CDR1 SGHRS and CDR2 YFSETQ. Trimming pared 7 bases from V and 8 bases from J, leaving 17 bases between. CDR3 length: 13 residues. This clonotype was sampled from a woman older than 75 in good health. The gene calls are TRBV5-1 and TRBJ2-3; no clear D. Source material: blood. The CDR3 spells CASGDGGPATQYF. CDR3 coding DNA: TGCGCCAGCGGGGATGGTGGTCCAGCTACGCAGTATTTT.